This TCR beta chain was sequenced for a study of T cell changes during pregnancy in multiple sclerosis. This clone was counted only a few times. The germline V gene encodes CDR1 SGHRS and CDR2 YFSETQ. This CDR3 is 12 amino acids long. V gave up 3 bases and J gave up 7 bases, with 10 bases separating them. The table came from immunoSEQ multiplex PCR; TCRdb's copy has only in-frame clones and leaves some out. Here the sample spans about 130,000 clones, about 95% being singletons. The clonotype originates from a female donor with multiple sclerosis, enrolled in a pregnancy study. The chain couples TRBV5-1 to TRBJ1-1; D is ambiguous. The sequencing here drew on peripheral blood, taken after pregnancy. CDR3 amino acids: CASSWPGGEAFF. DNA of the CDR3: TGCGCCAGCAGCTGGCCGGGAGGTGAAGCTTTCTTT.